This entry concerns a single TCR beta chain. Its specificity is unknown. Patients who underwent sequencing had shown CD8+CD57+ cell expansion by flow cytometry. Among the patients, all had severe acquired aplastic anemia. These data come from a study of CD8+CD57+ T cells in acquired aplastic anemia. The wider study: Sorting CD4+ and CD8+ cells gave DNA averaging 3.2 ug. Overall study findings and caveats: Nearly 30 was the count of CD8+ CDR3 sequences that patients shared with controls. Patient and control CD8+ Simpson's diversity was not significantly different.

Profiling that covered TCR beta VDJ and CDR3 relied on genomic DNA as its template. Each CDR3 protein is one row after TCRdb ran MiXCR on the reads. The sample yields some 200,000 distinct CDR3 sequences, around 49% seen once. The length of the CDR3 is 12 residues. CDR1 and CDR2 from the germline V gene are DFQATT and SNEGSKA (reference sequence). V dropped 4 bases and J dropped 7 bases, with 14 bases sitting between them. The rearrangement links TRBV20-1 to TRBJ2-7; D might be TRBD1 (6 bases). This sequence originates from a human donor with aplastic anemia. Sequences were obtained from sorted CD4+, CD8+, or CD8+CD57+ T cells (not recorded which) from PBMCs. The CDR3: CSAMKQGFEQYF. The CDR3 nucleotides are TGCAGTGCTATGAAGCAGGGGTTTGAGCAGTACTTC.